One T cell receptor (beta chain) is described in this entry. It lacks a known antigen. No qualities accompany the bases; no much larger clone lies one base away. CDR1 and CDR2, per the germline V gene, are SNHLY and FYNNEI. Between the V and J ends, shortened by 4 bases and 2 bases respectively, the junction contains 6 bases. Reading from cysteine to phenylalanine, the CDR3 counts 14 amino acids. Here the CDR3 DNA is all that survives: 42 bases in frame from base 1. Library generation was performed with the immunoSEQ multiplex PCR assay. TCRdb retrieved this table from immuneACCESS and kept in-frame rearrangements only. Not all clones are present; in checked studies, unresolved V genes account for under half, and no reason is known for the remainder. In this sample the table shows 65,000 to 70,000 clones, about 90% of which occur a single time. The leading ten clones occupy 2.5% to 3.5% of the sample.

This entry is derived from a study of T cells after somatic rescue of genetic block (dated by TCRdb to about 2020). Regarding the study in general: The study assessed how robust, over the long term, a T-cell system was when the system had developed through somatic rescue of a genetic block in T-cell development.

The chain uses TRBV2 and TRBJ2-6; the D gene cannot be named for sure. This clonotype was obtained from a man aged 40-55 years. The sequencing sample was made of peripheral blood mononuclear cells (PBMCs). The CDR3 amino acid sequence is: CASSGQPGANVLTF. The DNA sequence is TGTGCCAGCAGTGGGCAGCCTGGGGCCAACGTCCTGACTTTC.